The source of this TCR beta chain is a study of T cell responses to AZD1222 COVID-19 vaccine. General observations from the study: Females outnumbered males among donors, who were mostly white British; clonal diversity was possibly underestimated. Regions 160-218 and 743-854 held dominance among vaccine-associated CD4 TCRs, which spanned spike. A rise in Spike-specific TCR breadth and depth followed two AZD1222 doses.

For this clone: Its antigen remains unidentified.

Germline V gives CDR1 LGHDT, CDR2 YNNKEL (reference sequence). V lost 0 bases to trimming and J lost 7 bases, with 12 bases between them. The CDR3 sequence is 14 residues long. Sequenced by immunoSEQ multiplex PCR; TCRdb stores in-frame clones only, minus some. The table includes some 150,000 clones, around 92% detected once. The material was peripheral blood, obtained on day 0 of MenACWY control vaccination. This receptor was taken from an adult in good health. The J gene is TRBJ1-2, the V gene TRBV3-1 (or the pseudogene TRBV3-2), with D uncertain. CDR3 loop: CASSQDVAGGGYTF. CDR3 nucleotides: TGTGCCAGCAGCCAAGATGTTGCCGGAGGTGGCTACACCTTC.